This TCR beta chain emerged from a study of T cell responses to AZD1222 COVID-19 vaccine. Whole-study findings and limits: It should be noted that donors were predominantly white British and more often female, and clonal diversity was possibly underestimated. Among spike-specific TCRs, nearly half reportedly target unmutated variant regions.

This table comes from immunoSEQ multiplex PCR, and its TCRdb copy is limited to in-frame clones, with some not included. The repertoire includes some 120,000 clones, roughly 85% of them detected once, and approximately 7% sits in the top ten. The V gene lost 3 bases and the J gene lost 7 bases, with 21 bases spanning the gap. This CDR3 comprises 18 residues. Per germline, CDR1 KGHDR and CDR2 SFDVKD. As concerns this clone: Its antigen is still unknown.

The chain uses TRBV24-1 and TRBJ1-6; D may be TRBD1 (6 bases). The material sequenced was peripheral blood, taken on day 0 of AZD1222 vaccination. This sequence was found in an adult in good health. This chain's CDR3 is CATSDGDTGNLLNSPLHF. The DNA of the CDR3 is TGTGCCACCAGTGATGGGGACACAGGGAACCTGCTGAATTCACCCCTCCACTTT.